This TCR beta chain was recorded in a study of CD8 T cells in Susac syndrome. From germline, CDR1 is GTSNPN and CDR2 SVGIG (reference sequence). V was clipped by 3 bases and J by 2 bases, with 17 bases between them. This CDR3 comprises 15 residues. Random hexamers were used to reverse transcribe roughly 0.5 to 1 ug of RNA. With immunoSEQ multiplex PCR, TCR beta CDR3 was amplified across 54 Vbeta and 13 Jbeta. TCRdb re-called the immunoSEQ multiplex PCR reads through MiXCR, storing one row per CDR3 protein. The sample yields approximately 200,000 distinct CDR3 sequences, under 97% seen once. The sequence derives from a human donor with multiple sclerosis. The sample taken for sequencing was CD4+ T cells from PBMCs. The gene calls are TRBV30 and TRBJ2-7, with D perhaps TRBD1 (7 bases). Here the CDR3 DNA reads TGTGCCTGGAGGGCGGGACAGAGAATACCCTACGAGCAGTACTTC. Protein sequence: CAWRAGQRIPYEQYF.